This T cell receptor beta chain was captured by sequencing in a study of blood T cell repertoires in COVID-19. Study context: Sample material is recorded as cDNA or gDNA derived from T cells, B-cell-depleted T cells, or PBMCs.

Original processing methods: Amplification from reference gene primers served as the basis for estimated nucleated cell counts. Clones were sequenced by immunoSEQ multiplex PCR, and TCRdb holds only the in-frame ones, with some missing. For V, J and clone size, that table is used; D and trimming come from the DNA. The sample has 150,000 to 200,000 clones; about 80% are singletons. The CDR3 is 16 residues long. Trimming at V came to 2 bases and at J to 4 bases, leaving 5 bases not matched to a gene. Germline CDR1 and CDR2: KGHSH and LQKENI. The TCR originated in a man between 50 and 59 years old who had recovered from COVID-19. The chain combines TRBV18 with TRBJ2-1; 10 bases map to TRBD2. The specimen sequenced was PBMCs or T cells enriched from blood (not recorded which). CDR3 bases: TGTGCCAGCTCACCATCGAGCGGGGGGGCTTACAATGAGCAGTTCTTC. Encoded protein: CASSPSSGGAYNEQFF. Variable domain in full (rest from reference TRBV18 and TRBJ2-1): NAGVMQNPRHLVRRRGQEARLRCSPMKGHSHVYWYRQLPEEGLKFMVYLQKENIIDESGMPKERFSAEFPKEGPSILRIQQVVRGDSAAYFCASSPSSGGAYNEQFFGPGTRLTVL.